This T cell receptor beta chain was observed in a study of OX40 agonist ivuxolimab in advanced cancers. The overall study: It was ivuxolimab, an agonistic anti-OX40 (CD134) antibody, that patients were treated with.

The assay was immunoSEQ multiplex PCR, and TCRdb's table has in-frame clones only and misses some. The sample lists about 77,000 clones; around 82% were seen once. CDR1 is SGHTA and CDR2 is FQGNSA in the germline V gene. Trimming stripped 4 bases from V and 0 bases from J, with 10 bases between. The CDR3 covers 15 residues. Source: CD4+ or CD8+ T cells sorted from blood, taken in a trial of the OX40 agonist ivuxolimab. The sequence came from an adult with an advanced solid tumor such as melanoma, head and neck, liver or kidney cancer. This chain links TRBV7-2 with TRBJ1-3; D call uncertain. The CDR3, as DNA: TGTGCCAGCAGCTCGGACGTGAGCTCTGGAAACACCATATATTTT. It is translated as CASSSDVSSGNTIYF.